These T cell receptor beta chains were read from a single sample in a study of shared clonotypes between healthy human individuals. Profiling relied on immunoSEQ multiplex PCR, and the TCRdb table lists in-frame clones only, not all of them. The repertoire consists of about 2.2 million clones, with about 93% occurring once and the leading ten covering more than 1.5%. The specimen sequenced was naive CD8+ T cells from PBMCs. Every receptor here comes from a man younger than 35 in good health. Some clones in this sample may be carry-over from other donors' samples. The CDR3 runs from the conserved cysteine through the conserved F or W. Each record gives: clone size, D gene, J gene, V gene, CDR3 length, CDR3 protein, CDR3 DNA. A D gene is named only where the DNA matches it firmly. Where a row states a size, it is once, few, many or the class of an expanded clone; other rows omit it.

few,-,TRBJ1-1,TRBV14,12,CASSQVAGEAFF,TGTGCCAGCAGCCAAGTCGCAGGGGAAGCTTTCTTT
-,-,TRBJ2-5,TRBV10-3,14,CAIRAGSPQETQYF,TGTGCCATCAGGGCCGGGAGCCCACAAGAGACCCAGTACTTC
-,-,TRBJ1-3,TRBV9,16,CASSAEGGYSGNTIYF,TGTGCCAGCAGCGCGGAGGGGGGTTACTCTGGAAACACCATATATTTT
-,-,TRBJ1-2,TRBV30,16,CAWSVPPVLANYGYTF,TGTGCCTGGAGTGTACCCCCAGTGCTGGCTAACTATGGCTACACCTTC
-,-,TRBJ1-1,TRBV10-2,12,CATGTGFPEAFF,TGCGCCACCGGAACAGGGTTTCCTGAAGCTTTCTTT
-,TRBD1,TRBJ2-7,TRBV27,15,CASSHGTGKAYEQYF,TGTGCCAGCAGTCACGGGACAGGGAAAGCCTACGAGCAGTACTTC
-,-,TRBJ2-5,TRBV7-9,14,CASSLVDTQETQYF,TGTGCCAGCAGCTTAGTAGACACCCAAGAGACCCAGTACTTC
-,-,TRBJ2-2,TRBV29-1,15,CSVVSAASNTGELFF,TGCAGCGTTGTATCAGCAGCCTCGAACACCGGGGAGCTGTTTTTT
once,-,TRBJ1-2,TRBV6-6,14,CASSPRQDLYGYTF,TGTGCCAGCAGTCCCCGACAGGACCTCTATGGCTACACCTTC
-,-,TRBJ1-1,TRBV4-1,14,CASSQGPRNTEAFF,TGCGCCAGCAGCCAAGGTCCAAGGAACACTGAAGCTTTCTTT
-,-,TRBJ2-5,TRBV4-1,15,CASSRLGPVGETQYF,TGCGCCAGCAGCCGCTTGGGACCCGTCGGGGAGACCCAGTACTTC
-,-,TRBJ1-6,TRBV4-1,16,CASSQVDGQPGSPLHF,TGCGCCAGCAGTCAAGTCGATGGACAACCGGGATCACCCCTCCACTTT
-,-,TRBJ2-5,TRBV29-1,10,CSVVRETQYF,TGCAGCGTTGTAAGAGAGACCCAGTACTTC
-,TRBD2,TRBJ2-1,TRBV12-5,15,CASGLGTSGFLEQFF,TGTGCTAGTGGTTTAGGAACTAGCGGGTTCTTGGAGCAGTTCTTC
once,-,TRBJ2-4,TRBV13,16,CASSAPGASSKNIQYF,TGTGCCAGCAGCGCCCCAGGGGCCTCATCCAAAAACATTCAGTACTTC
-,-,TRBJ2-2,TRBV27,13,CASRPGAPGELFF,TGTGCCAGCAGACCAGGGGCCCCCGGGGAGCTGTTTTTT
-,-,TRBJ2-5,TRBV25-1,15,CASSEWADNQETQYF,TGTGCCAGCAGTGAATGGGCAGACAATCAAGAGACCCAGTACTTC
once,-,TRBJ2-5,TRBV4-2,13,CASSQSTQETQYF,TGTGCCAGCAGCCAGAGTACCCAAGAGACCCAGTACTTC
-,-,TRBJ2-3,TRBV7-8,17,CASSQRIGGGSTDTQYF,TGTGCCAGCAGCCAAAGGATCGGCGGAGGGAGCACAGATACGCAGTATTTT
once,TRBD2,TRBJ2-1,TRBV7-9,16,CASSFPGLAVNNEQFF,TGTGCCAGCAGCTTTCCGGGACTAGCAGTTAACAATGAGCAGTTCTTC
-,-,TRBJ2-7,TRBV5-4,12,CASSPTAREQYF,TGTGCCAGCAGCCCCACCGCGCGCGAGCAGTACTTC
-,-,TRBJ1-1,TRBV13,16,CASSLLGARMNTEAFF,TGTGCCAGCAGCTTATTGGGGGCCCGAATGAACACTGAAGCTTTCTTT
-,TRBD2,TRBJ2-1,TRBV11-3,18,CASSSGTSGRGSYNEQFF,TGTGCCAGCAGCTCAGGGACTAGCGGGAGGGGCTCCTACAATGAGCAGTTCTTC
-,-,TRBJ2-7,TRBV28,14,CASSASSPYYEQYF,TGTGCCAGCAGTGCCAGTTCCCCGTACTACGAGCAGTACTTC
once,-,TRBJ1-2,TRBV6-6,12,CASLSGVEGYTF,TGTGCCAGCCTCTCGGGAGTGGAGGGCTACACCTTC
once,TRBD1,TRBJ1-1,TRBV7-8,20,CASSLGIPGGVLPLNTEAFF,TGTGCCAGCAGCTTAGGGATCCCAGGGGGGGTGCTCCCGCTGAACACTGAAGCTTTCTTT
-,-,TRBJ2-7,TRBV19,13,CASSIGFGYEQYF,TGTGCCAGTAGTATAGGATTCGGCTACGAGCAGTACTTC
-,-,TRBJ1-1,TRBV5-1,16,CASSLPAVGLNTEAFF,TGCGCCAGCAGCCTTCCGGCGGTCGGCCTGAACACTGAAGCTTTCTTT
-,-,TRBJ2-1,TRBV6-5,14,CASRPGRIYNEQFF,TGTGCCAGCAGACCGGGACGGATCTACAATGAGCAGTTCTTC
-,TRBD1,TRBJ1-2,TRBV5-4,13,CASNPGTGIGYTF,TGTGCCAGCAACCCCGGGACAGGGATTGGCTACACCTTC
once,-,TRBJ1-3,TRBV18,16,CASSPPRGPSGNTIYF,TGTGCCAGCTCACCACCCCGGGGGCCGAGTGGAAACACCATATATTTT
-,-,TRBJ2-1,TRBV9,15,CASSSRVEGYNEQFF,TGTGCCAGCAGCTCCCGGGTAGAGGGGTACAATGAGCAGTTCTTC
-,-,TRBJ2-1,TRBV30,21,CAWFSTPGTGAGLSSYNEQFF,TGTGCCTGGTTTTCGACCCCCGGGACGGGGGCAGGATTATCCTCCTACAATGAGCAGTTCTTC
-,-,TRBJ2-1,TRBV14,14,CASSPDWGYNEQFF,TGTGCCAGCAGCCCAGATTGGGGATACAATGAGCAGTTCTTC
-,TRBD1,TRBJ2-7,TRBV14,16,CASSPHAGTGIHEQYF,TGTGCCAGCAGCCCGCACGCCGGGACAGGGATCCACGAGCAGTACTTC
-,-,TRBJ1-4,TRBV27,14,CASSLVATNEKLFF,TGTGCCAGCAGTTTAGTCGCAACTAATGAAAAACTGTTTTTT
-,TRBD1,TRBJ1-1,TRBV7-8,14,CASMPGTENTEAFF,TGTGCCAGCATGCCCGGGACAGAGAACACTGAAGCTTTCTTT
-,-,TRBJ2-5,TRBV27,13,CASSAEPKETQYF,TGTGCCAGCAGTGCCGAACCCAAAGAGACCCAGTACTTC
once,-,TRBJ1-1,TRBV7-9,15,CASSTPQGMNTEAFF,TGTGCCAGCAGCACCCCCCAGGGGATGAACACTGAAGCTTTCTTT
-,-,TRBJ2-3,TRBV12-2,18,CASRKIVREGANTDTQYF,TGTGCAAGTCGCAAAATCGTCAGGGAAGGGGCGAACACAGATACGCAGTATTTT
-,-,TRBJ2-5,TRBV28,16,CASSIPRDTPQETQYF,TGTGCCAGCAGCATCCCCCGGGACACTCCTCAAGAGACCCAGTACTTC
once,TRBD1,TRBJ2-7,TRBV28,14,CASSLGQGPYEQYF,TGTGCCAGCAGTTTAGGACAGGGTCCCTACGAGCAGTACTTC
-,-,TRBJ2-7,TRBV2,16,CASSEGLSEKGYEQYF,TGTGCCAGCAGTGAAGGTCTCAGCGAAAAGGGGTACGAGCAGTACTTC
-,-,TRBJ1-3,TRBV5-6,15,CASSLDTSSGNTIYF,TGTGCCAGCAGCTTGGACACGAGCTCTGGAAACACCATATATTTT
-,-,TRBJ1-5,TRBV28,16,CASSLIMGAGNQPQHF,TGTGCCAGCAGTTTAATAATGGGGGCGGGCAATCAGCCCCAGCATTTT
-,TRBD1,TRBJ1-2,TRBV30,13,CAWRTPTGEGYTF,TGTGCCTGGAGGACCCCGACAGGGGAGGGCTACACCTTC
-,-,TRBJ1-3,TRBV7-6,14,CASSLSGRGNTIYF,TGTGCCAGCAGCTTATCGGGCAGGGGAAACACCATATATTTT
-,-,TRBJ2-5,TRBV28,17,CASSFSMAGTFQETQYF,TGTGCCAGCAGTTTCTCAATGGCTGGGACTTTCCAAGAGACCCAGTACTTC
-,TRBD2,TRBJ2-7,TRBV27,14,CASCPGTSVYEQYF,TGTGCCAGCTGTCCCGGGACTAGCGTCTACGAGCAGTACTTC
-,-,TRBJ2-7,TRBV28,15,CASSLIGKSSYEQYF,TGTGCCAGCAGTTTAATCGGCAAGAGCTCCTACGAGCAGTACTTC
-,-,TRBJ2-1,TRBV5-1,14,CASKRTDMPGEQFF,TGCGCCAGCAAAAGGACAGATATGCCGGGTGAGCAGTTCTTC
-,-,TRBJ2-7,TRBV7-9,14,CASSSGSSSYEQYF,TGTGCCAGCAGCTCGGGCAGTAGCTCCTACGAGCAGTACTTC
-,-,TRBJ1-2,TRBV4-1,12,CASSPDYGGYTF,TGCGCCAGCAGCCCAGACTACGGTGGCTACACCTTC
-,TRBD2,TRBJ2-5,TRBV11-1,15,CASSQYSGSAETQYF,TGTGCCAGCAGCCAGTATAGCGGGAGCGCGGAGACCCAGTACTTC
-,-,TRBJ2-1,TRBV29-1,15,CSVEPRQNYHNEQFF,TGCAGCGTCGAACCACGACAGAATTACCACAATGAGCAGTTCTTC